The entry below gives a single TCR beta chain sequence along with its context. This sample is part of a study of Ad26.COV2.S vaccination and SARS-CoV-2 variants. Study details: Dosing was one shot or two shots 56 days apart.

The CDR3 length is 18 residues. Trimming took 6 bases from V and 4 from J; bases not matched to a gene: 18. CDR1 is MNHEY, CDR2 SVGEGT, per germline. The treatment was: about 20 received Ad26.COV2.S at low or high dose, single or two shots; about 5 received placebo; per-sample allocation not given. Samples came from day 63 after the first vaccine or placebo injection. Spike of the Wuhan-strain SARS-CoV-2 was expressed by an Ad26 vector, which formed the vaccine. This table comes from immunoSEQ multiplex PCR, and its TCRdb copy is limited to in-frame clones, with some not included. The data contain hundreds of thousands of clones, about 85% of them singletons.

The sequences come from peripheral blood, collected in a trial of Ad26.COV2.S vaccine versus placebo. The V gene is TRBV6-2 or TRBV6-3, the J gene TRBJ1-1; 9 bases are a match to TRBD1. The TCR was taken from a person aged 18-60 years who received the Ad26.COV2.S COVID-19 vaccine or a placebo. The CDR3 DNA sequence: TGTGCCAGCAGCCATCCGGGACAGGGACTGCTTTGGAGCACTGAAGCTTTCTTT. Amino acid sequence: CASSHPGQGLLWSTEAFF.